Below, 2 T cell receptor beta chains from the same sample are listed, as sequenced in a study of CD8 T cells in ankylosing spondylitis. TCRdb itself ran the 5' RACE reads through MiXCR, one entry per CDR3 protein. Here the sample spans approximately 220,000 distinct CDR3 sequences, 10% being singletons. The material sequenced was blood, either unsorted or a sorted T cell fraction (not recorded which). The receptor source for this set is a male donor with ankylosing spondylitis or in good health (not recorded which).

The rearrangement uses TRBV19 and TRBJ2-2; D is unclear. Germline CDR1 reads LNHDA; CDR2 reads SQIVND (reference sequence). This CDR3 region has 14 residues. Between the trimmed V and J ends, which lost 2 bases and 3 bases, there was a span of 7 bases. CDR3 in DNA: TGTGCCAGTAGTATACTACTCTACACCGGGGAGCTGTTTTTT. Translated, it gives CASSILLYTGELFF.

This clonotype was detected only a few times. This rearrangement joins TRBV3-1 to TRBJ1-1; no definite D call. The V end was cut by 4 bases, the J end by 0 bases, with 15 bases between. CDR3 length: 16 amino acids. The germline gives CDR1 LGHDT, CDR2 YNNKEL (reference sequence). The CDR3 DNA sequence: TGTGCCAGCAGCCCGGGTCCTGGATCCCTGAACACTGAAGCTTTCTTT. Protein: CASSPGPGSLNTEAFF.